Below, 32 T cell receptor beta chains from the same sample are listed, as sequenced in a study of long-term antiretroviral therapy in people with HIV. Version v3.0 of the immunoSEQ assay was performed at survey level. Generated by immunoSEQ multiplex PCR, the TCRdb table keeps only in-frame clones and is missing some. The table includes fewer than 40,000 clones, roughly 79% detected once. The input for sequencing was unsorted PBMCs, taken 3.1 years after starting antiretroviral therapy. These receptors all come from a woman in her 50s with HIV.

V gene TRBV28 combines with J gene TRBJ2-2; the D call may be TRBD1 or TRBD2 (6 bases each). From germline, CDR1 is MDHEN and CDR2 SYDVKM. The CDR3 consists of 20 residues. The ends were cut back, 2 bases at V and 0 bases at J, with 22 bases in the middle. The CDR3 bases are TGTGCCAGCAGTTTAATGAAGGGGAGAGGGGGGCGGTCGAACACCGGGGAGCTGTTTTTT. Translating gives CASSLMKGRGGRSNTGELFF.

This chain uses TRBV25-1 with TRBJ1-1, with D unclear. From germline, CDR1 is MGHDK and CDR2 SYGVNS. The CDR3 covers 11 residues. V shed 7 bases and J shed 6 bases, with 9 bases lying between them. The CDR3: CASKVDAEAFF. CDR3 nucleotide sequence: TGTGCCAGCAAGGTGGACGCTGAAGCTTTCTTT.

As for this clone: The junction differs from germline at one of its ends, possibly a read error. CDR3 protein: CASRQEPTGISGNTIYF. CDR3 nucleotide sequence: TGTGCCAGCAGACAAGAGCCTACAGGTATCTCTGGAAACACCATATATTTT. The rearrangement links TRBV4-2 to TRBJ1-3; perhaps TRBD1 as D (5 bases). Germline V CDR1 and CDR2: LGHNA, YNFKEQ. This CDR3 is 17 amino acids long.

The chain uses TRBV11-1 and TRBJ2-7, with D maybe TRBD2 (6 bases). Trimming took off 5 bases at V and 3 bases at J, with 17 bases between the two ends. The CDR3 runs 15 residues. The V gene's germline CDR1 is SGHAT and CDR2 FQDESV (reference sequence). This CDR3 is CASSRGAGQGYEQYF. The CDR3 coding sequence is TGTGCCAGCAGCCGCGGGGCGGGGCAGGGCTACGAGCAGTACTTC.

The J gene is TRBJ2-3, the V gene TRBV7-6; the match to TRBD2 covers 10 bases. Germline CDR1 SGHVS, CDR2 FNYEAQ. Germline trimming cut 5 bases from V and 0 bases from J; bases unmatched to any gene: 5. The CDR3 sequence is 16 residues long. CDR3 in DNA: TGTGCCAGCAGCCCCTTAGCGGGGGGAAGCACAGATACGCAGTATTTT. It encodes CASSPLAGGSTDTQYF. The full variable domain, with the rest looked up from reference TRBV7-6 and TRBJ2-3, is GAGVSQSPRYKVTKRGQDVALRCDPISGHVSLYWYRQALGQGPEFLTYFNYEAQQDKSGLPNDRFSAERPEGSISTLTIQRTEQRDSAMYRCASSPLAGGSTDTQYFGPGTRLTVL.

This chain joins TRBV18 and TRBJ2-2, with D uncertain. Deletions cut 0 bases from V and 8 bases from J, with 7 bases between. The V gene's germline CDR1 is KGHSH and CDR2 LQKENI. This CDR3 region has 13 residues. This chain's CDR3 is CASSPPIPGELFF. CDR3 nucleotide sequence: TGTGCCAGCTCACCACCGATACCTGGGGAGCTGTTTTTT.

The V call is TRBV19, the J call TRBJ1-5, with a weak D call TRBD1 (5 bases). The CDR3 runs to 12 residues. Trimming took 7 bases from V and 7 from J, leaving 11 bases between them. Germline-derived CDR1 and CDR2 are LNHDA and SQIVND (reference sequence). CDR3 sequence reads: CASTYWGQPQHF. In DNA form, the CDR3 reads TGTGCCAGTACTTATTGGGGCCAGCCCCAGCATTTT.

This chain connects TRBV19 to TRBJ2-5, with 8 bases identical to TRBD2. CDR1 and CDR2 from the germline V gene are LNHDA and SQIVND (reference sequence). The CDR3 is made up of 16 amino acids. V was clipped by 1 base and J by 3 bases; unmatched bases: 7. The CDR3 DNA is TGTGCCAGTAGTATAGGTGCGGGGGGCCACGAAGAGACCCAGTACTTC. Amino acid sequence: CASSIGAGGHEETQYF.

This clone occurred once. The chain couples TRBV12-5 to TRBJ2-7; D remains unclear. Germline lookup yields CDR1 LGHNT and CDR2 FRNRAP. V lost 0 bases and J lost 9, with 21 bases in between. CDR3 length: 16 residues. The CDR3 loop reads CASGLVISILTGWQYV. The DNA for the CDR3 is TGTGCTAGTGGTTTGGTAATCTCGATCCTAACCGGTTGGCAGTACGTC.

This clone has only one observation. The chain employs TRBV12-5 and TRBJ2-2; a weak D match, TRBD1 (5 bases). Germline-derived CDR1 and CDR2 are LGHNT and FRNRAP. This CDR3 comprises 15 residues. Trimming pared 0 bases from V and 6 bases from J, leaving 11 bases between. As DNA, the CDR3 is TGTGCTAGTGGTTTGGTAGCAGGGCCCCCCGGGGAGCTGTTTTTT. This gives the protein CASGLVAGPPGELFF.

In DNA form, the CDR3 reads TGCGCCAGCAGCTTACTAGCGGGGTTCACCGGGGAGCTGTTTTTT. Translation gives CASSLLAGFTGELFF. The chain combines TRBV5-1 with TRBJ2-2; 10 nucleotides match TRBD2. The CDR3 contains 15 residues. V was clipped by 2 bases and J by 4 bases; unmatched bases: 2. Looked up from germline, CDR1 is SGHRS and CDR2 is YFSETQ. Variable domain in full (rest from reference TRBV5-1 and TRBJ2-2): KAGVTQTPRYLIKTRGQQVTLSCSPISGHRSVSWYQQTPGQGLQFLFEYFSETQRNKGNFPGRFSGRQFSNSRSEMNVSTLELGDSALYLCASSLLAGFTGELFFGEGSRLTVL.

The J gene is TRBJ1-5, the V gene TRBV13; no clear D. V was shortened by 0 bases and J by 6 bases, with 21 bases between the two germline ends. CDR1 PRHDT and CDR2 FYEKMQ come from the germline V gene (reference sequence). This CDR3 comprises 18 residues. The DNA for the CDR3 is TGTGCCAGCAGCTTAGGGGGTCTCGGGGAGGGTGTGGGTCAGCCCCAGCATTTT. Translated, it gives CASSLGGLGEGVGQPQHF.

This chain links TRBV2 with TRBJ1-2; 8 bases line up with TRBD1. Germline V gene lookup returns CDR1 SNHLY and CDR2 FYNNEI. V shed 5 bases, J shed 4 bases, and the junction held 9 bases outside the gene matches. CDR3 length equals 15 residues. The DNA for the CDR3 is TGTGCCAGCAGTTCCCTCGCAGGGGGCATCTATGGCTACACCTTC. Amino acids: CASSSLAGGIYGYTF.

This clone was seen a single time. The rearrangement joins TRBV10-3 to TRBJ2-3; D uncertain. Germline loops: CDR1 ENHRY, CDR2 SYGVKD. The V gene lost 5 bases and the J gene lost 3 bases, with 3 bases spanning the gap. The CDR3 is 11 residues long. As DNA, the CDR3 is TGTGCCATCAGTCAAACAGATACGCAGTATTTT. Protein: CAISQTDTQYF.

The CDR3, as DNA: TGTGCCAGCAGCTTGGGAGGGCCCACTGAAGCTTTCTTT. It is translated as CASSLGGPTEAFF. The chain combines TRBV7-9 with TRBJ1-1, with unresolved D. The germline CDR1 and CDR2 sequences are SEHNR and FQNEAQ (reference sequence). Trimming removed 3 bases from V and 4 bases from J, with 9 bases in between. This CDR3 region has 13 residues. The full variable domain, in which reference TRBV7-9 and TRBJ1-1 provide the parts outside the CDR3, is DTGVSQNPRHKITKRGQNVTFRCDPISEHNRLYWYRQTLGQGPEFLTYFQNEAQLEKSRLLSDRFSAERPKGSFSTLEIQRTEQGDSAMYLCASSLGGPTEAFFGQGTRLTVV.

The CDR3 sequence is CASSLREVDYGYTF. The CDR3 DNA sequence: TGTGCCAGCAGTCTCAGGGAGGTGGACTATGGCTACACCTTC. V and J are TRBV7-9 and TRBJ1-2, with a possible D match to TRBD1 (5 bases). Germline V lookup: CDR1 SEHNR, CDR2 FQNEAQ (reference sequence). Trimming left V 6 bases short and J 3 bases short, with 14 bases between. The CDR3 contains 14 residues. The complete variable domain, with remaining parts taken from reference TRBV7-9 and TRBJ1-2, reads DTGVSQNPRHKITKRGQNVTFRCDPISEHNRLYWYRQTLGQGPEFLTYFQNEAQLEKSRLLSDRFSAERPKGSFSTLEIQRTEQGDSAMYLCASSLREVDYGYTFGSGTRLTVV.

The chain carries TRBV28 and TRBJ1-1; D unclear. The CDR3 sequence is 11 residues long. The germline V gene has CDR1 MDHEN and CDR2 SYDVKM. Trimming pared 10 bases from V and 2 bases from J, leaving 8 bases between. CDR3 sequence reads: CATRLNTEAFF. CDR3 in DNA: TGTGCCACCCGTCTCAACACTGAAGCTTTCTTT. The full variable domain, rest sourced from reference TRBV28 and TRBJ1-1, is DVKVTQSSRYLVKRTGEKVFLECVQDMDHENMFWYRQDPGLGLRLIYFSYDVKMKEKGDIPEGYSVSREKKERFSLILESASTNQTSMYLCATRLNTEAFFGQGTRLTVV.

This sequence joins TRBV5-1 and TRBJ2-5, with D perhaps matching TRBD2 (5 bases). In germline, CDR1 is SGHRS, CDR2 YFSETQ. This CDR3 spans 14 amino acids. V gave up 0 bases and J gave up 5 bases, with 11 bases separating them. CDR3 in amino acids: CASSLDPSYETQYF. The DNA of the CDR3 is TGCGCCAGCAGCTTGGATCCTAGCTATGAGACCCAGTACTTC. Full variable domain (outside the CDR3, taken from reference TRBV5-1 and TRBJ2-5): KAGVTQTPRYLIKTRGQQVTLSCSPISGHRSVSWYQQTPGQGLQFLFEYFSETQRNKGNFPGRFSGRQFSNSRSEMNVSTLELGDSALYLCASSLDPSYETQYFGPGTRLLVL.

This clone was detected only a few times. The gene calls are TRBV6-5 and TRBJ1-1, with D perhaps matching TRBD1 (5 bases). The CDR3 extends over 16 amino acids. V was trimmed by 2 bases and J by 1 base, leaving 14 bases between them. Germline CDR1 reads MNHEY; CDR2 reads SVGAGI. CDR3 DNA sequence: TGTGCCAGCAGTTACACGCGACAGAAATCGAACACTGAAGCTTTCTTT. This encodes CASSYTRQKSNTEAFF.

This rearrangement joins TRBV7-9 to TRBJ2-5, with a possible D match to TRBD1 (6 bases). The CDR3 has 15 residues. The germline V gene has CDR1 SEHNR and CDR2 FQNEAQ (reference sequence). Between the trimmed V and J ends, which lost 5 bases and 0 bases, there was a span of 13 bases. Here the CDR3 reads CASSPRDKDQETQYF. The CDR3 DNA reads TGTGCCAGCAGCCCACGGGACAAAGACCAAGAGACCCAGTACTTC.

There are a few counts of this clone. This chain uses TRBV4-1 with TRBJ2-7; no reliable D call. The CDR3 loop spans 13 amino acids. Germline V gene lookup returns CDR1 MGHRA and CDR2 YSYEKL. Trimming removed 4 bases at V and 5 bases at J, with 12 bases between. The CDR3 loop is CASSLSRTNEQYV. Written as DNA, the CDR3 is TGCGCCAGCAGCCTTAGTAGAACCAACGAGCAGTACGTC.

The chain employs TRBV30 and TRBJ2-7; 9 nucleotides match TRBD1. The CDR3 covers 12 residues. Germline CDR1 is GTSNPN and CDR2 is SVGIG (reference sequence). Trimming at V came to 0 bases and at J to 12 bases, leaving 6 bases not matched to a gene. DNA for the CDR3: TGTGCCTGGAGTGTAGGGGGGACAGGGTTGTACTTC. Translated, it gives CAWSVGGTGLYF.

Written as DNA, the CDR3 is TGTGCCAGCAGCCGAGAACAGGGGTTCTCCACACCCTACGAGCAGTACTTC. It yields the protein CASSREQGFSTPYEQYF. This sequence joins TRBV7-9 and TRBJ2-7, with 7 bases that match TRBD1. The CDR3 consists of 17 residues. The germline CDR1 and CDR2 sequences are SEHNR and FQNEAQ (reference sequence). The trim removed 5 bases at V and 2 bases at J, leaving 15 bases unmatched.

This clone appeared once. The chain joins TRBV29-1 to TRBJ2-1; tentatively, D is TRBD1 (6 bases). V lost 8 bases, J lost 6 bases, and 17 bases lay in between. The CDR3 sequence is 13 residues long. From germline, CDR1 is SQVTM and CDR2 ANQGSEA. The CDR3 nucleotides read TGCAGCCCCACCGGGACATCGGGCAATGAGCAGTTCTTC. Its translation is CSPTGTSGNEQFF.

A few counts support this clone. V gene TRBV6-6 combines with J gene TRBJ1-5; D may be TRBD1 (6 bases). V was shortened by 2 bases and J by 10 bases, with 15 bases between the two germline ends. Per germline, CDR1 MNHNY and CDR2 SVGAGI (reference sequence). The CDR3 is 14 amino acids. CDR3 bases: TGTGCCAGCAGTTACCGGGACACCAATCTTCCCCAGCATTTT. This encodes CASSYRDTNLPQHF.

This clone has a handful of counts. This chain links TRBV7-9 with TRBJ1-6, with D hard to call. Looked up from germline, CDR1 is SEHNR and CDR2 is FQNEAQ (reference sequence). CDR3 size: 15 residues. V lost 0 bases to trimming and J lost 0 bases, with 3 bases between them. DNA for the CDR3: TGTGCCAGCAGCTTAGCAGACTCCTATAATTCACCCCTCCACTTT. Its translation: CASSLADSYNSPLHF.

The rearrangement joins TRBV4-1 to TRBJ2-5; D call uncertain. Germline CDR1 and CDR2: MGHRA and YSYEKL. This CDR3 spans 12 amino acids. The ends were cut back, 1 base at V and 6 bases at J, with 6 bases in the middle. This chain's CDR3 is CASSQAGQTQYF. In nucleotides, the CDR3 is TGCGCCAGCAGCCAAGCTGGGCAGACCCAGTACTTC.

The CDR3 spells CASSGTGGSNQPQHF. CDR3 DNA: TGTGCCAGCAGCGGGACAGGGGGAAGCAATCAGCCCCAGCATTTT. This chain joins TRBV11-2 and TRBJ1-5, with 11 bases lining up with TRBD1. The J segment lost 1 base and the V segment lost 5 bases, leaving 1 base of the junction unmatched. Per the germline V gene, CDR1 is SGHAT and CDR2 is FQNNGV. The CDR3 loop spans 15 amino acids.

This chain connects TRBV7-9 to TRBJ2-7, with 9 positions matching TRBD2. CDR1 is SEHNR and CDR2 is FQNEAQ in the germline V gene (reference sequence). Trimming took 5 bases from V and 6 from J; bases not matched to a gene: 11. This CDR3 comprises 15 residues. The CDR3 reads CASSPLGLAGGEQYF. The DNA of the CDR3 is TGTGCCAGCAGCCCATTGGGACTAGCCGGCGGCGAGCAGTACTTC.

CDR3 region: CASGGRTSGGLFF. The CDR3 DNA reads as TGTGCCAGCGGGGGTCGGACTAGCGGGGGTCTGTTTTTT. This sequence joins TRBV4-2 and TRBJ2-2; 13 positions agree with TRBD2. V was clipped by 8 bases and J by 14 bases; unmatched bases: 8. Germline V gene sequence: CDR1 LGHNA, CDR2 YNFKEQ. This CDR3 has 13 amino acids.

This clone was found once. In DNA, the CDR3 is TGTGCCAGCAGAGTTGACGGTACCGGCGAGCAGTACTTC. Encoded protein: CASRVDGTGEQYF. V and J are TRBV6-5 and TRBJ2-7; D remains unclear. V was clipped by 6 bases and J by 6 bases, with 15 bases between them. Germline values: CDR1 MNHEY, CDR2 SVGAGI. CDR3 length: 13 amino acids.

The chain links TRBV4-2 to TRBJ2-1, with D unresolved. This CDR3 spans 15 amino acids. Per germline, CDR1 LGHNA and CDR2 YNFKEQ. Deletions cut 1 base from V and 2 bases from J, with 9 bases between. CDR3 nucleotides: TGTGCCAGCAGCCAAGGAGGTCTGCCCTACAATGAGCAGTTCTTC. It specifies CASSQGGLPYNEQFF.